The 28 T cell receptor beta chains below were found in one sample sequenced in a study of T cell responses to AZD1222 COVID-19 vaccine. TCRdb's copy holds only in-frame clones and misses some; the assay was immunoSEQ multiplex PCR. The data contain about 140,000 clones, about 89% of them singletons. The specimen was peripheral blood, collected 28 days after the second dose of the MenACWY control vaccine. The origin of the receptors is an adult who received the MenACWY meningococcal vaccine as a control.

The genes are TRBV28 and TRBJ1-2; D might be TRBD1 (6 bases). CDR3 length: 15 amino acids. The V and J ends lost 4 bases and 0 bases respectively, with 12 bases between them. CDR1 and CDR2 from the germline V gene are MDHEN and SYDVKM. CDR3 in DNA: TGTGCCAGCAGTTCCCGGGACACCGCTAACTATGGCTACACCTTC. This encodes CASSSRDTANYGYTF.

Comment on this clone: The germline gene is not matched at one end of the junction; a read error may be the cause. The V call is TRBV29-1, the J call TRBJ2-3; 12 bases are a match to TRBD2. This CDR3 is 13 amino acids long. Germline CDR1 and CDR2: SQVTM and ANQGSEA. CDR3 coding DNA: TGCAGCTTTGAGACTAGCGGGGGTCATACGCAGTATTTT. This codes for CSFETSGGHTQYF.

This chain links TRBV6-5 with TRBJ2-7, with 9 bases fitting TRBD1. After removal of 4 bases from V and 3 bases from J, the junction contained 4 bases not matched to a gene. Germline loops: CDR1 MNHEY, CDR2 SVGAGI. The CDR3 loop spans 14 amino acids. This CDR3 reads CASSLEGQGYEQYF. DNA of the CDR3: TGTGCCAGCAGTTTAGAGGGACAGGGCTACGAGCAGTACTTC.

The chain combines TRBV5-1 with TRBJ1-4; 8 bases align to TRBD1. CDR3 length: 14 amino acids. After removal of 4 bases from V and 5 bases from J, the junction contained 4 bases not matched to a gene. CDR1 SGHRS and CDR2 YFSETQ come from the germline V gene. The CDR3 sequence is CASSGTGYNEKLFF. DNA of the CDR3: TGCGCCAGCAGCGGGACAGGCTACAATGAAAAACTGTTTTTT.

V gene TRBV18 combines with J gene TRBJ2-3; no clear D. Germline CDR1 reads KGHSH; CDR2 reads LQKENI. V was pared by 3 bases and J by 0 bases, with 13 bases between. This CDR3 comprises 16 residues. The CDR3 region is CASSPRLTSSTDTQYF. DNA of the CDR3: TGTGCCAGCTCACCTAGGTTGACGTCGAGCACAGATACGCAGTATTTT.

The J gene is TRBJ2-7, the V gene TRBV28, with 14 bases matching TRBD2. The CDR3 contains 15 residues. Looked up from germline, CDR1 is MDHEN and CDR2 is SYDVKM. Germline trimming cut 5 bases from V and 4 bases from J; bases unmatched to any gene: 4. The chain's CDR3 is CASSPGTSGSYEQYF. The DNA of the CDR3 is TGTGCCAGCAGTCCAGGGACTAGCGGGAGTTACGAGCAGTACTTC.

The V call is TRBV6-1, the J call TRBJ1-5; D remains ambiguous. Trimming left V 5 bases short and J 3 bases short, with 14 bases between. CDR1 is MNHNS and CDR2 is SASEGT in the germline V gene. The CDR3 sequence is 15 residues long. The CDR3 protein is CASSSLDGFNQPQHF. DNA of the CDR3: TGTGCCAGCAGTTCCCTGGACGGATTCAATCAGCCCCAGCATTTT.

This clone was observed once. The chain links TRBV4-1 to TRBJ1-5; tentative D call: TRBD1 (6 bases). Germline V CDR1 and CDR2: MGHRA, YSYEKL. V was cut by 2 bases and J by 6 bases, with 14 bases left in between. The CDR3 is 15 amino acids. The CDR3 DNA is TGCGCCAGCAGCCAACCCGACAGGCACTCTCAGCCCCAGCATTTT. The encoded protein is CASSQPDRHSQPQHF.

The V gene is TRBV2, the J gene TRBJ1-5; 7 positions match TRBD1. This CDR3 contains 16 residues. Germline CDR1 and CDR2: SNHLY and FYNNEI. V lost 1 base, J lost 6 bases, and 9 bases stayed unmatched. The CDR3 DNA follows: TGTGCCAGCAGTGAAGGAGGGACAGTAATTGGTCAGCCCCAGCATTTT. This gives the protein CASSEGGTVIGQPQHF.

The chain has TRBV7-2 and TRBJ2-7; TRBD1 matches 7 bases. Germline CDR1 and CDR2: SGHTA and FQGNSA. The CDR3 spans 16 residues. The trim removed 5 bases at V and 0 bases at J, leaving 10 bases unmatched. CDR3 residues: CASSPSFRGSSYEQYF. CDR3 DNA sequence: TGTGCCAGCAGCCCATCATTCAGGGGGAGCTCCTACGAGCAGTACTTC.

Only a few counts were recorded for this clone. V usage is TRBV4-3 and J usage is TRBJ2-1, with no clear D. This CDR3 has 15 residues. V shed 0 bases and J shed 0 bases, with 6 bases lying between them. Germline values: CDR1 LGHNA, CDR2 YSLEER. DNA of the CDR3: TGCGCCAGCAGCCAAGAGGGCAGCTCCTACAATGAGCAGTTCTTC. Residues: CASSQEGSSYNEQFF.

The V call is TRBV7-9, the J call TRBJ1-1; maybe TRBD1 (6 bases). Germline CDR1 SEHNR, CDR2 FQNEAQ (reference sequence). Trimming stripped 4 bases from V and 8 bases from J, with 14 bases between. The CDR3 totals 13 residues. The CDR3 sequence: CASSSRQVGEAFF. Written as DNA, the CDR3 is TGTGCCAGCAGCTCCAGACAGGTTGGGGAAGCTTTCTTT.

The chain uses TRBV7-8 and TRBJ1-2, with D uncertain. There are 13 residues in the CDR3. CDR1 and CDR2 from the germline V gene are SGHVS and FQNEAQ. V dropped 5 bases and J dropped 2 bases, with 9 bases sitting between them. The DNA of the CDR3 is TGTGCCAGCAGCCCAACACGGAACTATGGCTACACCTTC. It translates to CASSPTRNYGYTF.

The chain is built from TRBV12-5 and TRBJ1-6, with unresolved D. Trimming took 4 bases from V and 9 from J, leaving 10 bases between them. CDR3 size: 13 residues. CDR1 and CDR2 from the germline V gene are LGHNT and FRNRAP. CDR3: CASGSPDISPLHF. The CDR3 nucleotides read TGTGCTAGTGGTTCCCCCGACATTTCACCCCTCCACTTT.

The J gene is TRBJ1-1, the V gene TRBV7-9; no definite D call. CDR1 is SEHNR and CDR2 is FQNEAQ in the germline V gene (reference sequence). Deletions cut 5 bases from V and 9 bases from J, with 10 bases between. CDR3 length equals 11 residues. The CDR3 loop reads CASSHQEKAFF. CDR3 coding DNA: TGTGCCAGCAGCCACCAGGAAAAAGCTTTCTTT.

J is TRBJ2-1 and V is TRBV12-3 or TRBV12-4; D perhaps matches TRBD2 (5 bases). The CDR3 length is 13 residues. Trimming cost V 6 bases and J 8 bases, with 14 bases left between them. CDR3 DNA: TGTGCCAGCAGATCCACCCTAGCTGATGAGCAGTTCTTC. This sequence encodes CASRSTLADEQFF.

V and J are TRBV7-2 and TRBJ2-5, with 7 nucleotides matching TRBD1. Germline loops: CDR1 SGHTA, CDR2 FQGNSA. This CDR3 region has 14 residues. After removal of 1 base from V and 5 bases from J, the junction contained 4 bases not matched to a gene. CDR3 in DNA: TGTGCCAGCAGCTTAGTAGACAGGGTTGAGACCCAGTACTTC. Translating it yields CASSLVDRVETQYF. Drawing the rest from reference TRBV7-2 and TRBJ2-5, the complete variable domain is GAGVSQSPSNKVTEKGKDVELRCDPISGHTALYWYRQSLGQGLEFLIYFQGNSAPDKSGLPSDRFSAERTGGSVSTLTIQRTQQEDSAVYLCASSLVDRVETQYFGPGTRLLVL.

This chain connects TRBV27 to TRBJ2-7; 10 bases map to TRBD1. The V gene's germline CDR1 is MNHEY and CDR2 SMNVEV (reference sequence). CDR3 size: 14 residues. V shed 4 bases and J 2 bases; nucleotides not matched to a gene: 2. The chain's CDR3 is CASSSGQGAYEQYF. The CDR3 DNA reads as TGTGCCAGCAGTTCAGGACAGGGGGCCTACGAGCAGTACTTC.

This clone has just one count. Compared with germline, one end of the junction differs, possibly owing to a read error. The gene calls are TRBV5-8 and TRBJ2-7; TRBD1 agrees at 7 bases. The CDR3 runs 12 residues. Germline assignment: CDR1 SGHTS and CDR2 YDEGEE. The CDR3 reads CASSLALAGQDF. The CDR3 DNA reads as TGTGCCAGCAGCTTGGCCTTGGCCGGACAGGACTTC.

V and J are TRBV7-9 and TRBJ1-2; tentative D call: TRBD1 (5 bases). There are 14 residues in the CDR3. The germline gives CDR1 SEHNR, CDR2 FQNEAQ (reference sequence). Trimming took off 0 bases at V and 4 bases at J, with 9 bases between the two ends. CDR3 region: CASSLAEGFYGYTF. CDR3 DNA: TGTGCCAGCAGCTTAGCGGAGGGGTTCTATGGCTACACCTTC.

This chain links TRBV3-1 (or the pseudogene TRBV3-2) with TRBJ2-1; D may be TRBD1 (5 bases). The V and J ends lost 8 bases and 2 bases respectively, with 13 bases between them. The V gene's germline CDR1 is LGHDT and CDR2 YNNKEL (reference sequence). The CDR3 length is 14 residues. CDR3 nucleotide sequence: TGTGCCAGCGGCGAGACAGCGCCCTACAATGAGCAGTTCTTC. Its protein product is CASGETAPYNEQFF.

This clone was observed a single time. The rearrangement joins TRBV20-1 to TRBJ1-2; TRBD1 matches at 7 bases. Germline values: CDR1 DFQATT, CDR2 SNEGSKA (reference sequence). V shed 3 bases, J shed 4 bases, and the junction held 11 bases outside the gene matches. The CDR3 length is 15 residues. The DNA for the CDR3 is TGCAGTGCTAGTGATTCAAACAGGGGTGCCTATGGCTACACCTTC. Its translation is CSASDSNRGAYGYTF.

The chain links TRBV27 to TRBJ2-5; TRBD2 agrees at 8 bases. This CDR3 has 16 amino acids. Looked up from germline, CDR1 is MNHEY and CDR2 is SMNVEV (reference sequence). Trimming at V came to 2 bases and at J to 3 bases, leaving 8 bases not matched to a gene. The CDR3 DNA sequence: TGTGCCAGCAGTTTAATCGGAGGTAGCGGGAAAGAGACCCAGTACTTC. Its protein product is CASSLIGGSGKETQYF.

This chain joins TRBV18 and TRBJ2-3, with TRBD2 matching over 11 bases. This CDR3 comprises 16 residues. The ends lost 1 base at V and 7 bases at J; junction bases unmatched: 7. Germline V gives CDR1 KGHSH, CDR2 LQKENI. CDR3: CASSPLLAGGVNTQYF. For the CDR3, the DNA is TGTGCCAGCTCACCACTTCTAGCGGGAGGAGTAAATACGCAGTATTTT.

The chain has TRBV6-4 and TRBJ2-1, with D hard to call. The CDR3 contains 15 residues. Trimming left V 3 bases short and J 0 bases short, with 9 bases between. Germline CDR1 and CDR2: MRHNA and SNTAGT. DNA of the CDR3: TGTGCCAGCAGTGAAAAGCGAGCCTCCTACAATGAGCAGTTCTTC. Translating gives CASSEKRASYNEQFF.

Remarks on this clone: The sample holds other DNA sequences that translate to the same CDR3. The rearrangement links TRBV15 to TRBJ1-5, with unresolved D. The CDR3 totals 13 residues. Trimming stripped 0 bases from V and 6 bases from J, with 6 bases between. Germline V lookup: CDR1 LNHNV, CDR2 YYDKDF (reference sequence). The CDR3 sequence is CATSRDLVQPQHF. CDR3 nucleotides: TGTGCCACCAGCAGAGATCTCGTTCAGCCCCAGCATTTT.

The chain joins TRBV2 to TRBJ2-3, with 10 bases matching TRBD2. With V trimmed by 6 bases and J by 0 bases, 3 bases remained unmatched. Germline CDR1 reads SNHLY; CDR2 reads FYNNEI. The CDR3 is 15 residues long. The CDR3 loop reads CASRLAGASTDTQYF. The CDR3 DNA is TGTGCCAGCAGGCTAGCGGGGGCAAGCACAGATACGCAGTATTTT.

V is TRBV12-3 or TRBV12-4 and J is TRBJ2-5; TRBD1 matches 7 bases. V lost 7 bases to trimming and J lost 5 bases; unmatched junction nucleotides: 7. The CDR3 is 13 amino acids. The CDR3 sequence: CASTQLTGETQYF. The CDR3 DNA follows: TGTGCCAGCACCCAACTGACAGGGGAGACCCAGTACTTC.